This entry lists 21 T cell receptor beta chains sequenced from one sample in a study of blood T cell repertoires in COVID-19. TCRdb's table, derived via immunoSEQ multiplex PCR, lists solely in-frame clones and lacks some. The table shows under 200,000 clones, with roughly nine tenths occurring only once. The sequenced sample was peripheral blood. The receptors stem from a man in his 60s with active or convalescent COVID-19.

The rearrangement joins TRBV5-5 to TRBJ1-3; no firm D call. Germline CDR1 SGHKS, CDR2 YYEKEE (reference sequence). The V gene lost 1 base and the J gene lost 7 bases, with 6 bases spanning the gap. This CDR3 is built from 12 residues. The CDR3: CASSLLQNTIYF. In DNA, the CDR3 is TGTGCCAGCAGCTTGCTACAGAACACCATATATTTT.

CDR3 region: CASSLDRVNTEAFF. Written as DNA, the CDR3 is TGCGCCAGCAGTCTGGACAGGGTCAACACTGAAGCTTTCTTT. J is TRBJ1-1 and V is TRBV5-1, with TRBD1 identical over 8 bases. The V segment lost 5 bases and the J segment 2 bases; nucleotides outside the gene matches: 5. The CDR3 sequence is 14 residues long. From germline, CDR1 is SGHRS and CDR2 YFSETQ.

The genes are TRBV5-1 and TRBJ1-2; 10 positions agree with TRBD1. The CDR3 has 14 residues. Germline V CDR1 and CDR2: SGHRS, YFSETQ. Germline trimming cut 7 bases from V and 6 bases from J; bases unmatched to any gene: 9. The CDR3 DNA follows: TGCGCCAGCGCTACGGGACAGGGGAAGAATGGCTACACCTTC. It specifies CASATGQGKNGYTF.

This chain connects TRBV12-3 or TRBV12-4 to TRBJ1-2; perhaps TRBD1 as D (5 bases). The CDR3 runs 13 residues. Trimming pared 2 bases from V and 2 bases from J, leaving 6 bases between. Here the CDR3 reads CASSLKGNYGYTF. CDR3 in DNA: TGTGCCAGCAGTTTAAAGGGGAACTATGGCTACACCTTC.

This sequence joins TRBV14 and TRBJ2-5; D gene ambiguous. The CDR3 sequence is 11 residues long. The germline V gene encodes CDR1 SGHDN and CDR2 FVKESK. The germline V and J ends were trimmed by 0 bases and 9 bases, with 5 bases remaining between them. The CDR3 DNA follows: TGTGCCAGCAGCCAAGACGTCCCCCAGTACTTC. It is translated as CASSQDVPQYF. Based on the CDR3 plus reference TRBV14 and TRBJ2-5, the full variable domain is EAGVTQFPSHSVIEKGQTVTLRCDPISGHDNLYWYRRVMGKEIKFLLHFVKESKQDESGMPNNRFLAERTGGTYSTLKVQPAELEDSGVYFCASSQDVPQYFGPGTRLLVL.

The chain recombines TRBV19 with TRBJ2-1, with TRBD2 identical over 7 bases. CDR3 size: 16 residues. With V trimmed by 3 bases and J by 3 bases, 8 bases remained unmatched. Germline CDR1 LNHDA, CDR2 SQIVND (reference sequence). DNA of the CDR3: TGTGCCAGTAGTATCCTGGGTAGCGGGTTCTACAATGAGCAGTTCTTC. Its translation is CASSILGSGFYNEQFF.

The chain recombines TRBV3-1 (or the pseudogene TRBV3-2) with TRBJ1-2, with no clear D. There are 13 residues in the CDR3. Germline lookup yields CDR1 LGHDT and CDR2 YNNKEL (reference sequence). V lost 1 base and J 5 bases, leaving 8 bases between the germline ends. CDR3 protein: CASSQAVLYGYTF. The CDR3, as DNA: TGTGCCAGCAGCCAAGCAGTGTTGTATGGCTACACCTTC.

The CDR3 bases are TGTGCCAGCAGAGACAGGGTAGGTGGCAATCAGCCCCAGCATTTT. Its translation: CASRDRVGGNQPQHF. The chain employs TRBV6-5 and TRBJ1-5; 7 nucleotides align to TRBD1. Germline CDR1 and CDR2: MNHEY and SVGAGI. CDR3 length equals 15 residues. Losses at the gene ends were 6 bases for V and 2 bases for J; bases not matched to a gene: 7.

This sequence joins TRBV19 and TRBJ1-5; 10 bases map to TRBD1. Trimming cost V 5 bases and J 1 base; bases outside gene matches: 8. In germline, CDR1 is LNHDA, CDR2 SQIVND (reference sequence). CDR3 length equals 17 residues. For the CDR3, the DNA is TGTGCCAGTAGTCCCAGGGACAGGGGTTCAAGCAATCAGCCCCAGCATTTT. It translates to CASSPRDRGSSNQPQHF.

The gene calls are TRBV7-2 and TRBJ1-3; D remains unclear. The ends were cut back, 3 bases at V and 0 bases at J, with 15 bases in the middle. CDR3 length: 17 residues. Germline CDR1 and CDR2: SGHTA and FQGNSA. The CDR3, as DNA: TGTGCCAGCAGCTTGGCCCCCCCGGGGAGCTCTGGAAACACCATATATTTT. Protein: CASSLAPPGSSGNTIYF.

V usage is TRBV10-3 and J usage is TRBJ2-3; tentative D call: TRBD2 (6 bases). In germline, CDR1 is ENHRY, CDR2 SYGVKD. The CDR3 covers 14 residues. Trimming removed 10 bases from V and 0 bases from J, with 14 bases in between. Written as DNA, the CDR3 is TGTGCCACCGGGACTGCCACTAGCACAGATACGCAGTATTTT. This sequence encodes CATGTATSTDTQYF.

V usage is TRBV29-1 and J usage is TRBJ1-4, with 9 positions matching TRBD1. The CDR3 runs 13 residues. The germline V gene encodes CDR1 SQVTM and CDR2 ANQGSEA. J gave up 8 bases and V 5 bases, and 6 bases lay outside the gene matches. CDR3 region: CSVTGQGTEKLFF. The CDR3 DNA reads TGCAGCGTTACGGGACAGGGAACGGAAAAACTGTTTTTT.

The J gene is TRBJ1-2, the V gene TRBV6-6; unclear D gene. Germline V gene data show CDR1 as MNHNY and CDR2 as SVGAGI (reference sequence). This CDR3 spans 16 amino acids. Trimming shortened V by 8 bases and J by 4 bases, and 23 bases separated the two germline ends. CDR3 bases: TGTGCCAGCTTCACGTCTCGAAACGCGGCCAGCTATGGCTACACCTTC. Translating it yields CASFTSRNAASYGYTF.

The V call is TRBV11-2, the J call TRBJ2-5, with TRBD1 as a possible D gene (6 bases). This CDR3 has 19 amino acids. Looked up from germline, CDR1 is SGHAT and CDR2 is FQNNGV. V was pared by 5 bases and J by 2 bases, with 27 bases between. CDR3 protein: CASSPRAGVMVVGQETQYF. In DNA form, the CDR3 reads TGTGCCAGCAGCCCGCGGGCAGGGGTGATGGTAGTGGGGCAAGAGACCCAGTACTTC.

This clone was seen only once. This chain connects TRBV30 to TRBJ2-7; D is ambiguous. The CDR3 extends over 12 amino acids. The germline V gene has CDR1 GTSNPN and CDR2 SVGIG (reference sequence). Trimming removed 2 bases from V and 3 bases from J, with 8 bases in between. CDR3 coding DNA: TGTGCCTGGAGTTACTCGAGCTACGAGCAGTACTTC. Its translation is CAWSYSSYEQYF.

In DNA form, the CDR3 reads TGTGCCAGCAGTATACTACAAAACACCGGGGAGCTGTTTTTT. Translating gives CASSILQNTGELFF. This chain links TRBV6-5 with TRBJ2-2; no firm D call. Per the germline V gene, CDR1 is MNHEY and CDR2 is SVGAGI. V was shortened by 5 bases and J by 2 bases, with 9 bases between the two germline ends. This CDR3 is built from 14 residues.

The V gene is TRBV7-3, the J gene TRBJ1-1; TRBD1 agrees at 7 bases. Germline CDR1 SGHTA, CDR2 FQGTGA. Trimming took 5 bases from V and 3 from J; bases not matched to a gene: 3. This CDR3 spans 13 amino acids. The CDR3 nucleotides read TGTGCCAGCAGCCTCGACAGGGACACTGAAGCTTTCTTT. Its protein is CASSLDRDTEAFF. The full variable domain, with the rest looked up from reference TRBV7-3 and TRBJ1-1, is GAGVSQTPSNKVTEKGKYVELRCDPISGHTALYWYRQSLGQGPEFLIYFQGTGAADDSGLPNDRFFAVRPEGSVSTLKIQRTERGDSAVYLCASSLDRDTEAFFGQGTRLTVV.

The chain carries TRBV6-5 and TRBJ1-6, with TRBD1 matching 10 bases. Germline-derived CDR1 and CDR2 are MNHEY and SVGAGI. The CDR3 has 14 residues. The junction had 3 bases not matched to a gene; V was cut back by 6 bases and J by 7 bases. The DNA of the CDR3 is TGTGCCAGCAGCATGACAGGGGGCAATTCACCCCTCCACTTT. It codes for CASSMTGGNSPLHF.

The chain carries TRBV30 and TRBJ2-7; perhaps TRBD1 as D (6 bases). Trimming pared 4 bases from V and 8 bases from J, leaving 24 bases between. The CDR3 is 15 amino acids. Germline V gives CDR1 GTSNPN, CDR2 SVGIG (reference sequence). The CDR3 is CAWTTKDHQGPQQYF. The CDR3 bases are TGTGCCTGGACCACCAAAGACCACCAGGGGCCTCAGCAGTACTTC.

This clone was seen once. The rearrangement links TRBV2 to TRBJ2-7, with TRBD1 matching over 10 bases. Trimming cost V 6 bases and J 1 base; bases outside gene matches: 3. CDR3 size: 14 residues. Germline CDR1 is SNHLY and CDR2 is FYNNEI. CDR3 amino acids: CASRGGQGSYEQYF. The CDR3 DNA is TGTGCCAGCAGGGGGGGACAGGGGTCCTACGAGCAGTACTTC.

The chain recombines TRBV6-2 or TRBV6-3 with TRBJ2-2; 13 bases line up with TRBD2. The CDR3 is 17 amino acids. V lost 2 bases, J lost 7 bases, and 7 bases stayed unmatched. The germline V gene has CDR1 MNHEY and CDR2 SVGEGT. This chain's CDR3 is CASSYTGTSGEDGELFF. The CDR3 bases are TGTGCCAGCAGTTACACCGGGACTAGCGGGGAAGACGGGGAGCTGTTTTTT.